This T cell receptor beta chain was recorded in a study of CD8 T cells in ankylosing spondylitis. Overall study results and limits: Several of the motif variants were reported before in synovial fluid and blood from reactive arthritis. The clones that were linked to disease were reported to be significantly enriched in matched synovial fluid samples from ankylosing spondylitis patients. Disease-linked clones were CD8+ and relatively rare in peripheral blood.

This clonotype was seen a few times. Its antigen is currently unknown. TCR beta libraries were made by quantitative 5'-RACE with molecular barcodes. One entry per CDR3 protein results from TCRdb running MiXCR on the 5' RACE reads. The profile shows some 120,000 distinct CDR3 sequences, roughly 13% of them singletons. This CDR3 has 17 residues. Per the germline V gene, CDR1 is SGHTA and CDR2 is FQGNSA. V shed 5 bases, J shed 2 bases, and the junction held 10 bases outside the gene matches. The sequenced material came from blood, either unsorted or a sorted T cell fraction (not recorded which). The chain uses TRBV7-2 and TRBJ2-5; 11 nucleotides match TRBD1. The receptor was derived from a female donor with ankylosing spondylitis or in good health (not recorded which). The CDR3 sequence: CASSISGTGGGQETQYF. The CDR3 DNA is TGTGCCAGCAGCATCTCCGGGACAGGGGGAGGACAAGAGACCCAGTACTTC.